The 7 T cell receptor beta chains in this list originate from one sample, sequenced in a study of early T cells in non-severe SARS-CoV-2 infection. Each CDR3 protein is one row after TCRdb ran MiXCR on the 5' RACE reads. The repertoire holds more than 80,000 distinct CDR3 sequences, 13% to 15% seen once, with roughly 6.4% in the top ten. Sequencing used whole blood. The receptors come from an adult who was a healthcare worker with PCR-confirmed SARS-CoV-2 infection or an uninfected control (not recorded which).

This clonotype has just a few counts. The rearrangement links TRBV29-1 to TRBJ2-1; 9 positions agree with TRBD1. Germline lookup yields CDR1 SQVTM and CDR2 ANQGSEA. Trimming took 7 bases from V and 4 from J; bases not matched to a gene: 8. The CDR3 runs to 14 residues. CDR3 coding DNA: TGCAGCGGTGCACAGGGGGCGGGGTACAATGAGCAGTTCTTC. Residues: CSGAQGAGYNEQFF.

This sequence joins TRBV20-1 and TRBJ2-3, with TRBD1 matching over 12 bases. The CDR3 has 15 residues. Germline lookup yields CDR1 DFQATT and CDR2 SNEGSKA (reference sequence). The J segment lost 5 bases and the V segment lost 4 bases, leaving 7 bases of the junction unmatched. The CDR3 nucleotides read TGCAGTGCTACAAAGGGACAGGGGGCCGGAGATACGCAGTATTTT. Encoded protein: CSATKGQGAGDTQYF.

About this clonotype: With a much larger clone just one base away, this may be a read error. The V call is TRBV7-9, the J call TRBJ1-1; no definite D call. The CDR3 contains 14 residues. CDR1 is SEHNR and CDR2 is FQNEAQ in the germline V gene (reference sequence). The CDR3 is CVSTRMGLGTEAFF. CDR3 coding DNA: TGTGTCAGCACCCGGATGGGCTTGGGCACTGAAGCTTTCTTT.

This chain uses TRBV7-2 with TRBJ2-2; TRBD2 matches at 14 bases. The CDR3 totals 18 residues. Looked up from germline, CDR1 is SGHTA and CDR2 is FQGNSA. Unmatched junction bases numbered 10, after V lost 3 bases and J lost 7 bases. CDR3 in DNA: TGTGCCAGCAGCTTTCTGACTAGCGGGAGGGCCCTCGTCGGGGAGCTGTTTTTT. Translating it yields CASSFLTSGRALVGELFF.

This clonotype was found a few times. CDR3 sequence reads: CASSRTGAIQTNEKLFF. The CDR3 DNA is TGTGCCAGCTCTAGGACAGGGGCCATTCAAACTAATGAAAAACTGTTTTTT. V is TRBV4-2 and J is TRBJ1-4; 9 bases fit TRBD1. The CDR3 consists of 17 residues. Germline V gene lookup returns CDR1 LGHNA and CDR2 YNFKEQ. J lost 1 base, V lost 8 bases, and 11 bases had no gene match.

This clonotype was counted many times. V gene TRBV5-4 combines with J gene TRBJ1-1, with D possibly TRBD1 on 5 matching bases. The V and J ends lost 0 bases and 4 bases respectively, with 7 bases between them. The V gene's germline CDR1 is SGHNT and CDR2 YYREEE (reference sequence). This CDR3 is built from 13 residues. CDR3 loop: CASSLAGTTEAFF. In DNA form, the CDR3 reads TGTGCCAGCAGCTTGGCCGGGACCACTGAAGCTTTCTTT.

There are a few counts of this clonotype. The chain carries TRBV6-5 and TRBJ2-1; the D gene is possibly TRBD1 (7 bases). The length of the CDR3 is 14 residues. CDR1 MNHEY and CDR2 SVGAGI come from the germline V gene. With 6 bases removed from V and 9 bases from J, the gap between germline ends came to 18 bases. The CDR3 loop is CASRGGGAFGEQFF. The CDR3 DNA sequence: TGTGCCAGCAGAGGAGGGGGCGCTTTCGGTGAGCAGTTCTTC.